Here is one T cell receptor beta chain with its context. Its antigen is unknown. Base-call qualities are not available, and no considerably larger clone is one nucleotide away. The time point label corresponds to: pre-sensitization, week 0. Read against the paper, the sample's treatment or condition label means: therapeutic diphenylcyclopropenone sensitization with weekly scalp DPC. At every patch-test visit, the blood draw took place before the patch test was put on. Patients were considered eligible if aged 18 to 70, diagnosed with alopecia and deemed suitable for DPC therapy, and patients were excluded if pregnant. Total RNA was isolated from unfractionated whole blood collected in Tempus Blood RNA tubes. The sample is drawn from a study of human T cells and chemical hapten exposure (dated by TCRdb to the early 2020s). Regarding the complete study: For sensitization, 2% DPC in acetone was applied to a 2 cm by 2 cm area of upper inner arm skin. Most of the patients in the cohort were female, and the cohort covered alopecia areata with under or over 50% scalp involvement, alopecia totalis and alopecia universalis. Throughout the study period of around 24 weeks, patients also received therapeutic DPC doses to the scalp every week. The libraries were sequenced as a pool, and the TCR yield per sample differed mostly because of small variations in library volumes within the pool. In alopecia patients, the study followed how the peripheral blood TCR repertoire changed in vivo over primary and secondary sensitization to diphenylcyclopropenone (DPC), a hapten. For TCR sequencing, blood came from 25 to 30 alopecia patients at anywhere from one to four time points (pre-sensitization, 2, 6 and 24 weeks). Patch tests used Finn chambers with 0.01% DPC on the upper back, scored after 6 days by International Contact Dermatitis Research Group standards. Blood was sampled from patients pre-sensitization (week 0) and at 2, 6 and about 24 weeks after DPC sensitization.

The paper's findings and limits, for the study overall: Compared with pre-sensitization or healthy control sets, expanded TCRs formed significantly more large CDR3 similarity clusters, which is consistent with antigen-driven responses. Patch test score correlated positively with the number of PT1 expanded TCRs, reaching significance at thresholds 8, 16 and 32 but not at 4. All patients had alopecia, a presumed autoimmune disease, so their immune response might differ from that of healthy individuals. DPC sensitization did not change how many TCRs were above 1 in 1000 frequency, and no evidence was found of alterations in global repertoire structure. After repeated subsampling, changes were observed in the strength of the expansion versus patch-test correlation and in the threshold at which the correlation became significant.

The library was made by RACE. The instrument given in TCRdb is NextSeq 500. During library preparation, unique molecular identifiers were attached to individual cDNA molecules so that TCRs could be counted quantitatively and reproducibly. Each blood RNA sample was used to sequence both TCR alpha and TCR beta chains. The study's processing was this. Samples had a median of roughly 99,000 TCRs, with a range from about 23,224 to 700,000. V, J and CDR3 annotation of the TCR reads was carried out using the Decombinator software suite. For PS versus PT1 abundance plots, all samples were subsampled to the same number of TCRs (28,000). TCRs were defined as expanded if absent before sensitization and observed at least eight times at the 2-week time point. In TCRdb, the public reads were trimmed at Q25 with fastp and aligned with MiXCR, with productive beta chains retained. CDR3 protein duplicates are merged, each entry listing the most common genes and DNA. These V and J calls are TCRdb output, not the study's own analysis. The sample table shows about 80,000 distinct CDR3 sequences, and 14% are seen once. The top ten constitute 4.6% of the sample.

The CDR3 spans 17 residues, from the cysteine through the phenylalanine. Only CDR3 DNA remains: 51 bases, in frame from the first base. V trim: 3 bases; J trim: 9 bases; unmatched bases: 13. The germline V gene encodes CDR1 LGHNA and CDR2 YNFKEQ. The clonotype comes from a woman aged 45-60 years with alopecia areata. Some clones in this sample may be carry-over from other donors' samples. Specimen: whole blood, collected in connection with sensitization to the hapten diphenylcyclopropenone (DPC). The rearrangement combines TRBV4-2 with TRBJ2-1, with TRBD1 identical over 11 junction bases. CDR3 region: CASSQSRTGGKDSEQFF. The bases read TGTGCCAGCAGCCAGTCCCGGACAGGGGGCAAAGATAGTGAGCAGTTCTTC.